These T cell receptor beta chains were read from a single sample in a study of blood T cell repertoires in COVID-19. The assay was immunoSEQ multiplex PCR, and TCRdb's table has in-frame clones only and misses some. The sample yields roughly 70,000 clones, 87% seen once. The sequencing input was peripheral blood. These receptor sequences come from a man in his fifties with active COVID-19. Each CDR3 is given with its conserved first and last residue. D genes are given only for firm matches. Not all rows give a size; the values are once, few, many and, for expanded clones, a class.

D,J,V,size,CDR3,DNA
TRBD1,TRBJ1-2,TRBV28,once,CASNRRDRGVANYGYTF,TGTGCCAGCAATAGGAGGGACAGGGGGGTGGCTAACTATGGCTACACCTTC
TRBD2,TRBJ2-2,TRBV7-6,once,CASSSTSGSPVGELFF,TGTGCCAGCAGCTCCACTAGCGGGAGCCCCGTCGGGGAGCTGTTTTTT
.,TRBJ1-5,TRBV25-1,.,CASSSGQSNQPQHF,TGTGCCAGCAGCTCCGGACAGAGCAATCAGCCCCAGCATTTT
TRBD1,TRBJ2-5,TRBV6-4,.,CASSERDRGQETQYF,TGTGCCAGCAGTGAGAGGGACAGGGGGCAAGAGACCCAGTACTTC
TRBD1,TRBJ1-2,TRBV7-8,.,CASSHPGQGLAGYTF,TGTGCCAGCAGCCACCCCGGACAGGGGTTGGCGGGCTACACCTTC
.,TRBJ2-7,TRBV6-5,.,CASRRTGFGIYEQYF,TGTGCCAGCAGGCGTACAGGGTTCGGAATCTACGAGCAGTACTTC
.,TRBJ1-3,TRBV27,.,CASSPLGGFTSGNTIYF,TGTGCCAGCAGTCCCCTGGGGGGGTTCACCTCTGGAAACACCATATATTTT
.,TRBJ2-7,TRBV11-3,.,CASSLGAGAYEQYF,TGTGCCAGCAGCTTAGGAGCTGGAGCCTACGAGCAGTACTTC
.,TRBJ1-2,TRBV5-1,.,CASRVTTGTDYGYTF,TGCGCCAGCAGGGTTACGACAGGAACGGACTATGGCTACACCTTC
.,TRBJ2-1,TRBV4-3,.,CASSLMADSYNEQFF,TGCGCCAGCAGCCTTATGGCTGACTCCTACAATGAGCAGTTCTTC
.,TRBJ1-5,TRBV15,few,CATSRDQLGGGNQPQHF,TGTGCCACCAGCAGAGATCAACTTGGGGGGGGTAATCAGCCCCAGCATTTT
.,TRBJ2-3,TRBV15,few,CATSRALGLDTQYF,TGTGCCACCAGCAGAGCTTTGGGCCTAGATACGCAGTATTTT
TRBD2,TRBJ2-3,TRBV4-2,.,CASSQEGGWTSGLTDTQYF,TGTGCCAGCAGCCAAGAAGGCGGGTGGACTAGCGGACTTACAGATACGCAGTATTTT